This record covers a single T cell receptor beta chain. What antigen it recognizes has not been identified. Base qualities are missing; no much larger clone stands one base away. The entry originates in a study of blood T cell repertoires in COVID-19 (TCRdb year 2020). Describing the broader study: The collaborator samples originated in the United States, Italy and Spain and spanned the acute and convalescent phases of COVID-19. The material from the prospective study consisted of cDNA or gDNA derived from T cells, B-cell-depleted T cells, or PBMCs. The samples were drawn from two sources: the first 160 participants of the ongoing ImmuneRACE study, and 1,200 or so subjects contributed by 6 global collaborators. Where available, HLA class I and class II types were obtained from metadata supplied by the sample provider rather than from assay-based typing. Subjects who had been exposed to COVID-19, were actively infected with it, or had recovered from it provided the deeply sampled blood TCRbeta repertoires that made up the dataset. The sample metadata nearly always contained a de-identified subject ID, COVID-19 status, age in years and sex. A freely available public database, intended as a resource for researchers studying the immune response to SARS-CoV-2, is where the repertoires were released.

Here is what the overall study found, with its caveats: Clinical and demographic metadata were provided uncurated, with the amount varying by source and participant.

TCRbeta CDR3 regions were amplified from genomic DNA using the immunoSEQ Assay, a bias-controlled multiplex PCR. The authors' pipeline ran thus. Within the assay, amplification of reference gene primers was used to estimate how many nucleated cells each sample contained. To quantify the absolute abundance of each unique TCRbeta CDR3 rearrangement, sequence reads were collapsed and filtered. For each sample, productive Simpson clonality was calculated as the square root of Simpson's diversity index over productive rearrangements. TCRdb mirrors the immuneACCESS table, restricted to in-frame sequences. Some clones are absent from its copies; in checked studies, under half trace to an unresolved V gene, and the reason for the others is unknown. D and trimming come from the DNA, and the V and J calls and clone size come from that table. Across this sample there are 130,000 to 150,000 clones, with 80% to 90% seen only once. The ten most abundant clones make up roughly two fifths of the sample.

Another Seattle source contributed samples from volunteer blood donors who had recovered from COVID-19. Each collaborating institution followed its own protocols to collect whole blood in K2EDTA tubes. For TCRbeta analysis, collaborators shipped samples in one of three forms: frozen whole blood, isolated PBMCs, or DNA extracted from either of those sample types. At the junction V is shortened by 0 bases and J by 0 bases; bases outside the gene matches: 3. Reading from cysteine to phenylalanine, the CDR3 counts 16 amino acids. The kept DNA is CDR3 alone, 48 bases in frame from the first base. The chain couples TRBV23-1 to TRBJ1-2; 8 of the junction bases match TRBD1. TRBV23-1 is reported as an ORF; its role is uncertain. The sequencing sample was made of peripheral blood. This receptor was obtained from a man aged 50-60 years who had recovered from COVID-19. CDR3 region: CASSQSSTGANYGYTF. The DNA sequence follows: TGCGCCAGCAGTCAATCGTCGACAGGGGCTAACTATGGCTACACCTTC.